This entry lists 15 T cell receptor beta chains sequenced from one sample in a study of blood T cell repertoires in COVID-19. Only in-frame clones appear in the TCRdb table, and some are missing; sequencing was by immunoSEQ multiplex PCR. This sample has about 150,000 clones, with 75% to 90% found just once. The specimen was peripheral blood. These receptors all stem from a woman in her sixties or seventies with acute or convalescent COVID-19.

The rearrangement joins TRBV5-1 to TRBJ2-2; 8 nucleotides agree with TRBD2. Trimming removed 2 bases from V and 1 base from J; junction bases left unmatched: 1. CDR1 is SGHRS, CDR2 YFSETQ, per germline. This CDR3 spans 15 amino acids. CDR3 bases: TGCGCCAGCAGCTTAGCGGGGGTGAACACCGGGGAGCTGTTTTTT. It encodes CASSLAGVNTGELFF.

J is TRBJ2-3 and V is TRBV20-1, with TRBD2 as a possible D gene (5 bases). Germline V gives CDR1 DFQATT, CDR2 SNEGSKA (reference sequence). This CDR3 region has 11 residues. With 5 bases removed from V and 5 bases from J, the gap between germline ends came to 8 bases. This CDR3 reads CSAPRGDTQYF. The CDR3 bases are TGCAGTGCTCCACGGGGAGATACGCAGTATTTT.

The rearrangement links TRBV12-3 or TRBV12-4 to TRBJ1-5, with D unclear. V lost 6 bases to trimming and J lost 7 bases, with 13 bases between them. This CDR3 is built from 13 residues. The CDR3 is CASRPQFDQPQHF. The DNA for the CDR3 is TGTGCCAGCAGGCCACAGTTTGACCAGCCCCAGCATTTT.

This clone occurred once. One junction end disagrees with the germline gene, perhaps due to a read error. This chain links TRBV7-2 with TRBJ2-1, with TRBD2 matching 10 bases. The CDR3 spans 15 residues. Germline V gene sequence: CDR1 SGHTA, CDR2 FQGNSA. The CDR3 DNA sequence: TGTGCCAGCAGGTTAGCGGGGGGCTCCTACAATGAGCAGTTCTTC. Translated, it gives CASRLAGGSYNEQFF.

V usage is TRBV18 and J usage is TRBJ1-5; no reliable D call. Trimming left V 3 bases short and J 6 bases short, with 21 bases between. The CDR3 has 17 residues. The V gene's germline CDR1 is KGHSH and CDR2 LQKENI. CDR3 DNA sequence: TGTGCCAGCTCACCCTCAATACTCGTCCCGGCGGGTCAGCCCCAGCATTTT. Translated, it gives CASSPSILVPAGQPQHF.

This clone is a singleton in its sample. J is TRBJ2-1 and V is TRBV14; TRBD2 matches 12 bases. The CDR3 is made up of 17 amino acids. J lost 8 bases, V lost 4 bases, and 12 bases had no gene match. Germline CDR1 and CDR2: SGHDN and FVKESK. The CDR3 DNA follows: TGTGCCAGCAGCCGCTATGGACTAGCGGGGATTACGGATGAGCAGTTCTTC. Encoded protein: CASSRYGLAGITDEQFF.

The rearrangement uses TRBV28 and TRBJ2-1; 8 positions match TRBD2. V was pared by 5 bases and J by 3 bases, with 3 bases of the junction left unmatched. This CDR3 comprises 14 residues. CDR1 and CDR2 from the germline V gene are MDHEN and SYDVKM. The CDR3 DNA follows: TGTGCCAGCAGTCTAGCGGGCCACTACAATGAGCAGTTCTTC. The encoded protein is CASSLAGHYNEQFF. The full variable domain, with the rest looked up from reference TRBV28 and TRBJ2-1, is DVKVTQSSRYLVKRTGEKVFLECVQDMDHENMFWYRQDPGLGLRLIYFSYDVKMKEKGDIPEGYSVSREKKERFSLILESASTNQTSMYLCASSLAGHYNEQFFGPGTRLTVL.

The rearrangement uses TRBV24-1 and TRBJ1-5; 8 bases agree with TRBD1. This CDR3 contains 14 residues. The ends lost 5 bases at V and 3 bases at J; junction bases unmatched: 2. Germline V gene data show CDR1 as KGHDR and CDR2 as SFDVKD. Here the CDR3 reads CATSAGGPNQPQHF. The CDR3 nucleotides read TGTGCCACCAGTGCAGGGGGCCCCAATCAGCCCCAGCATTTT.

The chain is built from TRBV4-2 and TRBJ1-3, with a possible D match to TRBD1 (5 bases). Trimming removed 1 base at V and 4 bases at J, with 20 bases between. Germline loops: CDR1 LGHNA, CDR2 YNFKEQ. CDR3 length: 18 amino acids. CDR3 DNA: TGTGCCAGCAGCCAAGCATTGGTTGTAGGGCAGGGAGGAAACACCATATATTTT. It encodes CASSQALVVGQGGNTIYF.

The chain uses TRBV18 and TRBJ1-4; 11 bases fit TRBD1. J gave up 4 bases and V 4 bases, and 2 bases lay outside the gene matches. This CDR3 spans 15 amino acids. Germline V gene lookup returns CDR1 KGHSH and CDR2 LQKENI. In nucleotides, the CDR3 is TGTGCCAGCTCACGGGACAGGGGGTTTAATGAAAAACTGTTTTTT. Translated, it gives CASSRDRGFNEKLFF.

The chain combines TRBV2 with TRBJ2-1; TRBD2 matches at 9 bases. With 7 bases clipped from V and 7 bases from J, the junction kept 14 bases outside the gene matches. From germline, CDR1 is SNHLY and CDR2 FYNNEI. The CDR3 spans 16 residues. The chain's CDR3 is CASTQIAGGDTNEQFF. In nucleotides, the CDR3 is TGTGCCAGCACCCAAATCGCGGGGGGGGACACTAATGAGCAGTTCTTC. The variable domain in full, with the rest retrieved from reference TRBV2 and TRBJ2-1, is EPEVTQTPSHQVTQMGQEVILRCVPISNHLYFYWYRQILGQKVEFLVSFYNNEISEKSEIFDDQFSVERPDGSNFTLKIRSTKLEDSAMYFCASTQIAGGDTNEQFFGPGTRLTVL.

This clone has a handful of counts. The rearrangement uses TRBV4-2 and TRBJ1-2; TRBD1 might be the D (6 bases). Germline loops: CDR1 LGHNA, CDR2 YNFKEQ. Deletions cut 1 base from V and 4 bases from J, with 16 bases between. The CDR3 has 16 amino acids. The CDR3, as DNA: TGTGCCAGCAGCCAAGCCGCCGGGCAGGGGAGCTATGGCTACACCTTC. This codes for CASSQAAGQGSYGYTF.

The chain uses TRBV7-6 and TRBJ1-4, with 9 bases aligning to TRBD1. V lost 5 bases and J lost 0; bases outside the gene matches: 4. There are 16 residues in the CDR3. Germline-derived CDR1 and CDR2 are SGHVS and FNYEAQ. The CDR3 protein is CASSQGQGTTNEKLFF. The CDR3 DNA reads TGTGCCAGCAGCCAGGGACAGGGAACAACTAATGAAAAACTGTTTTTT.

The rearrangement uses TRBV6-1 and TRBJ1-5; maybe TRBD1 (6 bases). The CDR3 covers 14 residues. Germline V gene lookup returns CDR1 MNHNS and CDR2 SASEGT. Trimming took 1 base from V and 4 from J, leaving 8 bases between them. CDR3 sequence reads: CASSEGTVNQPQHF. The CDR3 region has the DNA TGTGCCAGCAGTGAAGGGACAGTGAATCAGCCCCAGCATTTT.

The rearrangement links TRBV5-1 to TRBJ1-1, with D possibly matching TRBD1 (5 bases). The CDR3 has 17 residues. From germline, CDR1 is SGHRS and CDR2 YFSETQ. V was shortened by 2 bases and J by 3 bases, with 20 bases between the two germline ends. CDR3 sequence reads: CASSFLPGSGADTEAFF. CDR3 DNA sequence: TGCGCCAGCAGCTTTTTACCAGGGTCTGGGGCGGACACTGAAGCTTTCTTT.